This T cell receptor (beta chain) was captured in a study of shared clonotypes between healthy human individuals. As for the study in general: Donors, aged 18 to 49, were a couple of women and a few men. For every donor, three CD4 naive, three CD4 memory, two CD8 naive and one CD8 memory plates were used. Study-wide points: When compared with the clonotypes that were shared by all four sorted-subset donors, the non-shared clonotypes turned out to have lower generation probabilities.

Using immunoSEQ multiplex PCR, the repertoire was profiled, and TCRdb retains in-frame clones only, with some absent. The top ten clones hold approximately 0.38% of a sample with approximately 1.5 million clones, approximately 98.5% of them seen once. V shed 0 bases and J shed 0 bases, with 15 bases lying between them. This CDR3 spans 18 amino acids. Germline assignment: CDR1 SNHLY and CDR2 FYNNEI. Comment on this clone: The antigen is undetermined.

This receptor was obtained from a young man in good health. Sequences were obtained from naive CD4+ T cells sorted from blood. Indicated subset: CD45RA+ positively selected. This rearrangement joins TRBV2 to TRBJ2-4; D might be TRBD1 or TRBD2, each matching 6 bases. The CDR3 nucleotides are TGTGCCAGCAGTGAAGCGCTCGGGGGCAGCTTAGCCAAAAACATTCAGTACTTC. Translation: CASSEALGGSLAKNIQYF.